This TCR beta chain was sequenced in a study of blood T cell repertoires in COVID-19 (dated by TCRdb to about 2020). For the study in its entirety: Collaborator samples came from the United States, Italy and Spain and covered acute and convalescent phases of COVID-19. A de-identified subject ID, COVID-19 status, age in years and sex were almost always included in the sample metadata. The repertoires were released in a freely available public database meant as a resource for research on the immune response to SARS-CoV-2. The samples were drawn from the first 160 participants of the ongoing ImmuneRACE study and from 1,254 subjects provided by 6 global collaborators. The dataset comprised deeply sampled blood TCRbeta repertoires from subjects exposed to, actively infected with, or recovered from COVID-19. The prospective study material was composed of cDNA or gDNA derived from T cells, B-cell-depleted T cells, or PBMCs. HLA class I and class II types, where available, came from metadata supplied by the sample provider rather than from assay-based typing. Study-wide conclusions, independent of this receptor: How much clinical and demographic metadata was included differed by source and by participant, and the metadata was provided uncurated.

The germline V gene encodes CDR1 SGDLS and CDR2 YYNGEE. The CDR3 contains 17 residues, cysteine and phenylalanine counted. The entry retains the CDR3 DNA only, 51 bases that are in frame from base 1. The germline ends are 20 bases apart after V is trimmed by 0 bases and J by 7 bases. One collaborating source in Seattle enrolled patients while the patients were actively infected and followed the patients over time throughout the course of disease. Whole blood was collected in K2EDTA tubes by collaborating institutions according to the institutions' own protocols. For TCRbeta analysis, collaborators shipped samples as frozen whole blood, isolated PBMCs, or DNA extracted from either of those sample types. The immunoSEQ Assay, a bias-controlled multiplex PCR, was used to amplify TCRbeta CDR3 regions from genomic DNA. For the original study's pipeline: The number of nucleated cells in each sample was estimated by amplification of reference gene primers within the assay. To quantify the absolute abundance of each unique TCRbeta CDR3 rearrangement, sequence reads were collapsed and filtered. Productive Simpson clonality was computed per sample as the square root of Simpson's diversity index over productive rearrangements. In TCRdb, the immuneACCESS table is reduced to in-frame sequences with V and J assigned. These tables do not hold every clone; where another copy was compared, an unresolved V gene accounts for under half, and the others remain unexplained. D and trimming come from the DNA, and the V and J calls and clone size come from that table. The sample profile shows over 100,000 clones; over 85% of them were found once. The ten largest clones take up 1.9% of the sample.

On this clone: Its recognized antigen is unknown. There are no base qualities to consult, and no much larger clone falls within one base.

The rearranged segments are TRBV9 and TRBJ1-5, with TRBD1 perhaps the D gene, on 5 matching bases. This sequence originates from a woman aged 45 to 65 with COVID-19, enrolled during active disease. Input material: peripheral blood. In nucleotides, the sequence is TGTGCCAGCAGCGTAGGACCCTTGGAGGGGACCCGGCAGCCCCAGCATTTT. Translation gives CASSVGPLEGTRQPQHF.